Following are 21 T cell receptor beta chains from one sample sequenced in a study of brain metastases from non-small cell lung cancer. Clones were sequenced by immunoSEQ multiplex PCR, and TCRdb holds only the in-frame ones, with some missing. In the table there are about 6,000 clones, roughly 80% of which are singletons. The specimen was primary lung tumor tissue. These receptors originate from a donor at least 40 years old with non-small cell lung cancer.

The gene calls are TRBV7-3 and TRBJ2-1; the D gene could be TRBD1 or TRBD2 (5 bases each). The ends were cut back, 5 bases at V and 2 bases at J, with 10 bases in the middle. CDR1 and CDR2 (germline): SGHTA, FQGTGA. This CDR3 has 14 amino acids. CDR3 DNA: TGTGCCAGCAGCCCGGGACCTGCCTACAATGAGCAGTTCTTC. This gives the protein CASSPGPAYNEQFF.

The gene calls are TRBV25-1 and TRBJ1-2; TRBD1 aligns across 7 bases. Germline CDR1 MGHDK, CDR2 SYGVNS. The CDR3 sequence is 13 residues long. The V gene end was trimmed by 6 bases and the J gene end by 8 bases; junction bases not matched to a gene: 9. In DNA form, the CDR3 reads TGTGCCAGCAGCCTACAGGGGACGTCCGGCTACACCTTC. This sequence encodes CASSLQGTSGYTF.

This rearrangement joins TRBV27 to TRBJ1-5, with D unresolved. The CDR3 covers 13 residues. V lost 6 bases and J lost 2, with 8 bases in between. The germline gives CDR1 MNHEY, CDR2 SMNVEV (reference sequence). Here the CDR3 DNA reads TGTGCCAGCAGCCGGGGTGGCAATCAGCCCCAGCATTTT. Translating gives CASSRGGNQPQHF.

DNA for the CDR3: TGTGCCAGCACCGGCAGAGACACTAGCACAGATACGCAGTATTTT. This translates into CASTGRDTSTDTQYF. The chain links TRBV6-6 to TRBJ2-3; the D is unclear. The CDR3 runs 15 residues. Between the trimmed V and J ends, which lost 7 bases and 0 bases, there was a span of 14 bases. In germline, CDR1 is MNHNY, CDR2 SVGAGI (reference sequence).

This clone was seen only a few times. The genes are TRBV6-5 and TRBJ2-3; 9 bases map to TRBD2. Unmatched junction bases numbered 2, after V lost 9 bases and J lost 1 base. This CDR3 has 13 amino acids. The V gene's germline CDR1 is MNHEY and CDR2 SVGAGI. The DNA of the CDR3 is TGTGCCAGTAAGCGGGGGGGCACAGATACGCAGTATTTT. This translates into CASKRGGTDTQYF.

This chain connects TRBV3-1 (or the pseudogene TRBV3-2) to TRBJ2-4, with D possibly being TRBD2 (6 bases). The length of the CDR3 is 17 residues. Germline CDR1 and CDR2: LGHDT and YNNKEL (reference sequence). V lost 5 bases and J lost 4, with 21 bases in between. For the CDR3, the DNA is TGTGCCAGCAGCTTGACTAGTCCCATTTGCAAAAAAAACATTCAGTACTTC. This codes for CASSLTSPICKKNIQYF.

The genes are TRBV30 and TRBJ1-2; TRBD1 matches at 8 bases. Looked up from germline, CDR1 is GTSNPN and CDR2 is SVGIG (reference sequence). Germline trimming cut 0 bases from V and 6 bases from J; bases unmatched to any gene: 6. The CDR3 contains 14 residues. The CDR3: CAWSVRQGAHGYTF. In DNA, the CDR3 is TGTGCCTGGAGTGTGCGGCAGGGGGCGCATGGCTACACCTTC.

This chain uses TRBV4-3 with TRBJ2-1; 7 nucleotides align to TRBD2. Germline V gene lookup returns CDR1 LGHNA and CDR2 YSLEER. CDR3 length equals 16 residues. Trimming cost V 0 bases and J 4 bases; bases outside gene matches: 6. This CDR3 reads CASSQDWGGVYNEQFF. The CDR3 DNA reads as TGCGCCAGCAGCCAAGATTGGGGGGGGGTGTACAATGAGCAGTTCTTC.

The chain joins TRBV20-1 to TRBJ1-5; no clear D gene. CDR3 length: 13 residues. Germline V gene lookup returns CDR1 DFQATT and CDR2 SNEGSKA (reference sequence). V lost 3 bases and J 3 bases, leaving 9 bases between the germline ends. CDR3 sequence (DNA): TGCAGTGCTAGTGAACAGACCAATCAGCCCCAGCATTTT. It is translated as CSASEQTNQPQHF.

In this sample, this clone turned up a few times. The J gene is TRBJ1-5, the V gene TRBV6-5; a weak D match, TRBD1 (6 bases). The CDR3 contains 15 residues. The V gene's germline CDR1 is MNHEY and CDR2 SVGAGI. V shed 6 bases and J shed 0 bases, with 12 bases lying between them. CDR3: CASRRGGNSNQPQHF. In DNA form, the CDR3 reads TGTGCCAGCAGAAGGGGGGGTAATAGCAATCAGCCCCAGCATTTT.

The genes are TRBV7-9 and TRBJ1-3; 7 bases match TRBD1. The V segment lost 5 bases and the J segment 2 bases; nucleotides outside the gene matches: 6. Germline assignment: CDR1 SEHNR and CDR2 FQNEAQ (reference sequence). CDR3 length equals 15 residues. The CDR3 nucleotides are TGTGCCAGCAGCCGACAGGGAGCCGCTGGAAACACCATATATTTT. Translation gives CASSRQGAAGNTIYF.

The rearrangement joins TRBV28 to TRBJ1-1, with D unclear. V was trimmed by 10 bases and J by 8 bases, leaving 14 bases between them. The CDR3 has 11 amino acids. Per the germline V gene, CDR1 is MDHEN and CDR2 is SYDVKM. Here the CDR3 reads CAIVTAREAFF. CDR3 sequence (DNA): TGTGCCATTGTTACAGCTAGAGAAGCTTTCTTT.

A single count supports this clone. This sequence joins TRBV6-5 and TRBJ2-7; 8 bases fit TRBD2. There are 15 residues in the CDR3. J gave up 1 base and V 4 bases, and 6 bases lay outside the gene matches. Germline assignment: CDR1 MNHEY and CDR2 SVGAGI. The CDR3 sequence: CASSWLLAESYEQYF. Written as DNA, the CDR3 is TGTGCCAGCAGTTGGCTACTAGCGGAGTCCTACGAGCAGTACTTC.

The chain carries TRBV6-4 and TRBJ1-3; perhaps TRBD1 as D (5 bases). The V gene's germline CDR1 is MRHNA and CDR2 SNTAGT. Between the trimmed V and J ends, which lost 3 bases and 0 bases, there was a span of 12 bases. The CDR3 extends over 16 amino acids. This CDR3 reads CASSDGDGNSGNTIYF. CDR3 bases: TGTGCCAGCAGTGATGGGGACGGTAACTCTGGAAACACCATATATTTT.

The chain has TRBV24-1 and TRBJ2-3, with 13 bases fitting TRBD2. Germline CDR1 KGHDR, CDR2 SFDVKD. This CDR3 is built from 18 residues. Unmatched junction bases numbered 9, after V lost 4 bases and J lost 3 bases. CDR3 residues: CATSDPTSGGALTDTQYF. In DNA, the CDR3 is TGTGCCACCAGTGACCCTACTAGCGGGGGGGCCTTGACAGATACGCAGTATTTT.

The gene calls are TRBV2 and TRBJ1-2; perhaps TRBD1 as D (6 bases). V was trimmed by 7 bases and J by 4 bases, leaving 10 bases between them. This CDR3 has 12 amino acids. Per the germline V gene, CDR1 is SNHLY and CDR2 is FYNNEI. CDR3 amino acids: CASNREAYGYTF. In DNA form, the CDR3 reads TGTGCCAGCAACAGGGAGGCCTATGGCTACACCTTC.

This clone was detected only a few times. This chain links TRBV6-6 with TRBJ1-2; weak D call: TRBD1 (5 bases). CDR3 size: 16 residues. Germline CDR1 MNHNY, CDR2 SVGAGI (reference sequence). V was cut by 6 bases and J by 2 bases, with 19 bases left in between. The CDR3 region is CASSPTSARGNYGYTF. The CDR3 coding sequence is TGTGCCAGCAGCCCGACATCGGCCCGGGGGAACTATGGCTACACCTTC.

The genes are TRBV10-3 and TRBJ1-1; 9 bases match TRBD1. The germline V gene encodes CDR1 ENHRY and CDR2 SYGVKD. This CDR3 comprises 15 residues. The ends lost 7 bases at V and 0 bases at J; junction bases unmatched: 6. The CDR3 nucleotides are TGTGCCATCAAGGGACAGGGAAGGATGAACACTGAAGCTTTCTTT. Amino acid sequence: CAIKGQGRMNTEAFF.

This chain links TRBV9 with TRBJ2-2; D gene unclear. This CDR3 has 13 amino acids. CDR1 is SGDLS, CDR2 YYNGEE, per germline. Trimming took off 0 bases at V and 7 bases at J, with 7 bases between the two ends. As DNA, the CDR3 is TGTGCCAGCAGCGTAGACCTTAACGGGGAGCTGTTTTTT. Encoded protein: CASSVDLNGELFF.

This clone turned up a few times. The chain joins TRBV18 to TRBJ1-6; D is undetermined. This CDR3 is 12 amino acids long. Trimming took 2 bases from V and 8 from J, leaving 4 bases between them. CDR1 is KGHSH, CDR2 LQKENI, per germline. The CDR3 here is CASSPGYSPLHF. In DNA form, the CDR3 reads TGTGCCAGCTCACCAGGGTATTCACCCCTCCACTTT. Full variable domain (remainder filled in from reference TRBV18 and TRBJ1-6): NAGVMQNPRHLVRRRGQEARLRCSPMKGHSHVYWYRQLPEEGLKFMVYLQKENIIDESGMPKERFSAEFPKEGPSILRIQQVVRGDSAAYFCASSPGYSPLHFGNGTRLTVT.

The chain employs TRBV9 and TRBJ1-1; D is unresolved. Trimming stripped 0 bases from V and 3 bases from J, with 9 bases between. CDR1 SGDLS and CDR2 YYNGEE come from the germline V gene. This CDR3 contains 14 residues. The CDR3 bases are TGTGCCAGCAGCGTAGGGGGTTACGACACTGAAGCTTTCTTT. Translated, it gives CASSVGGYDTEAFF. The whole variable domain, filled in from reference TRBV9 and TRBJ1-1, reads DSGVTQTPKHLITATGQRVTLRCSPRSGDLSVYWYQQSLDQGLQFLIQYYNGEERAKGNILERFSAQQFPDLHSELNLSSLELGDSALYFCASSVGGYDTEAFFGQGTRLTVV.